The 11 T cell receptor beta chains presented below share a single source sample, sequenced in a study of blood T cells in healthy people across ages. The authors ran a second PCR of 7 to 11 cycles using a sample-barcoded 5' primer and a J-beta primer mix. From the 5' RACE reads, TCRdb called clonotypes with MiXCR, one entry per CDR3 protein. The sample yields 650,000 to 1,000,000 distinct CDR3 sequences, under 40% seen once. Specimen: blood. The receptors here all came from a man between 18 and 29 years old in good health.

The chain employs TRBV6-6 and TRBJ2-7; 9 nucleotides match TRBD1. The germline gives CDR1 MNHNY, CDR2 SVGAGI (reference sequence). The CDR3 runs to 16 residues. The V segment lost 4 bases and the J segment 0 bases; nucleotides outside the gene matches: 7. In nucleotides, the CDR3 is TGTGCCAGCAGTTCAAGGGGGACAGGGAGCTCCTACGAGCAGTACTTC. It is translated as CASSSRGTGSSYEQYF.

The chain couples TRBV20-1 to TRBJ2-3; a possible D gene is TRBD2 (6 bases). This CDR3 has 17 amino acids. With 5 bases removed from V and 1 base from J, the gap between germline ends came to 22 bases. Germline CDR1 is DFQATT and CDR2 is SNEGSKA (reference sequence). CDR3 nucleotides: TGCAGTGCTGGGCTGCTCCGCCTGGGACTGGGCACAGATACGCAGTATTTT. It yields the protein CSAGLLRLGLGTDTQYF.

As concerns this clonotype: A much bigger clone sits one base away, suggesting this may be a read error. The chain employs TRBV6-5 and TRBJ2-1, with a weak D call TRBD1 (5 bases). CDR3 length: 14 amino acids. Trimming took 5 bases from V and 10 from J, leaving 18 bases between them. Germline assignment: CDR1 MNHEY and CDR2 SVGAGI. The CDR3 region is CASSRKEGAYEQFF. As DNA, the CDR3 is TGTGCCAGCAGTCGAAAGGAAGGGGCCTACGAGCAGTTCTTC.

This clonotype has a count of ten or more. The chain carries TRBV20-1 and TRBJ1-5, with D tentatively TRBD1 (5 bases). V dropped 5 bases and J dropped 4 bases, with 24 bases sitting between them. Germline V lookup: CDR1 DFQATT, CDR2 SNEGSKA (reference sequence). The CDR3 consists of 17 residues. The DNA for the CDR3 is TGCAGTGCTCCCCAACCTGACACCACAGGATTAAATCAGCCCCAGCATTTT. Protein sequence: CSAPQPDTTGLNQPQHF.

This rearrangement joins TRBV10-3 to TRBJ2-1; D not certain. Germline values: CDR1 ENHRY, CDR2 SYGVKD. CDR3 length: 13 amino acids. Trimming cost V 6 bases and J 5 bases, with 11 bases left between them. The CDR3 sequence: CAIRFQINNEQFF. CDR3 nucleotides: TGTGCCATCAGATTCCAAATTAACAATGAGCAGTTCTTC.

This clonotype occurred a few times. This chain's CDR3 is CASSPFRQRQGETQYF. CDR3 nucleotides: TGTGCCAGCAGCCCCTTTAGGCAGCGGCAGGGAGAGACCCAGTACTTC. This chain connects TRBV7-2 to TRBJ2-5; either TRBD1 or TRBD2 may supply D (5 bases each). From germline, CDR1 is SGHTA and CDR2 FQGNSA. The CDR3 extends over 16 amino acids. V was trimmed by 5 bases and J by 4 bases, leaving 20 bases between them. The variable domain in full, completed from reference TRBV7-2 and TRBJ2-5, reads GAGVSQSPSNKVTEKGKDVELRCDPISGHTALYWYRQSLGQGLEFLIYFQGNSAPDKSGLPSDRFSAERTGGSVSTLTIQRTQQEDSAVYLCASSPFRQRQGETQYFGPGTRLLVL.

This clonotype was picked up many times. For the CDR3, the DNA is TGTGCCAGCAGCCCGGTGGGACAGGGGTTACATGAGCAGTTCTTC. It yields the protein CASSPVGQGLHEQFF. The gene calls are TRBV7-2 and TRBJ2-1; 10 bases fit TRBD1. V was pared by 5 bases and J by 8 bases, with 9 bases of the junction left unmatched. The CDR3 totals 15 residues. The germline V gene encodes CDR1 SGHTA and CDR2 FQGNSA.

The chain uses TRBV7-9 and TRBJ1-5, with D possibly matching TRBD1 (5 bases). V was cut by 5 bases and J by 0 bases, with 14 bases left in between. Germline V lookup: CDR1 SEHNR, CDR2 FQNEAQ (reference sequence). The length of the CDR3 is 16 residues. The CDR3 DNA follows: TGTGCCAGCAGCCCCAAGCAGGGAAATAGCAATCAGCCCCAGCATTTT. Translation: CASSPKQGNSNQPQHF.

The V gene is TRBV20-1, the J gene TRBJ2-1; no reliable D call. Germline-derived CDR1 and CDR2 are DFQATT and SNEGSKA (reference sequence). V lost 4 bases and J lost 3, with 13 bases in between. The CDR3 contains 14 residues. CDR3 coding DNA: TGCAGTGCTATACAGTTTTGGGGCTACAATGAGCAGTTCTTC. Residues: CSAIQFWGYNEQFF.

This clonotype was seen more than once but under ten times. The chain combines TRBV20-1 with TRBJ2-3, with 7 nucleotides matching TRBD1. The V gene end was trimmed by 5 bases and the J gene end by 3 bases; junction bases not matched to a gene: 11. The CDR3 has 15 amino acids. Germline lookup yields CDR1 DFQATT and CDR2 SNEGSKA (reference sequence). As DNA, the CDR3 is TGCAGTGCTGCGCCGACAGGGATGGGGACAGATACGCAGTATTTT. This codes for CSAAPTGMGTDTQYF.

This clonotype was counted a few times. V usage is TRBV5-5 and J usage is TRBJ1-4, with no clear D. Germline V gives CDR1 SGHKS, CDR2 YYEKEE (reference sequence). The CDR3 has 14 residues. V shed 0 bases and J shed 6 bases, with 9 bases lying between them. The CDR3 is CASSLAGQDEKLFF. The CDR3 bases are TGTGCCAGCAGCTTGGCTGGTCAGGATGAAAAACTGTTTTTT.